This T cell receptor beta chain was sequenced in a study of shared clonotypes between healthy human individuals. Libraries were prepared by immunoSEQ multiplex PCR; TCRdb keeps only in-frame clonotypes and omits some of them. Altogether approximately 2.5 million clones are present, 80% to 95% being singletons, with the ten largest covering approximately 0.37%. V was clipped by 6 bases and J by 3 bases, with 15 bases between them. This CDR3 has 15 residues. The V gene's germline CDR1 is MNHEY and CDR2 SMNVEV (reference sequence). The source material was naive CD4+ T cells from PBMCs. Subset given: CD45RA+ positively selected. The chain carries TRBV27 and TRBJ1-5, with D tentatively TRBD1 (5 bases). The receptor comes from a man younger than 35 in good health. Some clones in this sample may be carry-over from other donors' samples. CDR3 nucleotides: TGTGCCAGCAGCCCGAGGGGAGGAGACAATCAGCCCCAGCATTTT. It translates to CASSPRGGDNQPQHF.